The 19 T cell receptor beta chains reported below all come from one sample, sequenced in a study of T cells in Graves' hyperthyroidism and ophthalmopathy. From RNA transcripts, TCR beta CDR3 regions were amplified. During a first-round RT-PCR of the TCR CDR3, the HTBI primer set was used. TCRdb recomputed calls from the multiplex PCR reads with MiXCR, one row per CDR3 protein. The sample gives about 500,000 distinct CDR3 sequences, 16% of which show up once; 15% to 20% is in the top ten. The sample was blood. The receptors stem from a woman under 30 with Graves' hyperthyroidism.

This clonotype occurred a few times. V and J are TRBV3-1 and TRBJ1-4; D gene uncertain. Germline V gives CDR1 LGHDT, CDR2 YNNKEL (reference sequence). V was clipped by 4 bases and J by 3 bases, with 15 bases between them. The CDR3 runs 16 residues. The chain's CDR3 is CASSPAYAGSNEKLFF. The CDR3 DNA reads TGTGCCAGCAGCCCGGCGTATGCGGGTTCTAATGAAAAACTGTTTTTT. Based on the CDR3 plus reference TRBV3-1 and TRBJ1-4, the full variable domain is DTAVSQTPKYLVTQMGNDKSIKCEQNLGHDTMYWYKQDSKKFLKIMFSYNNKELIINETVPNRFSPKSPDKAHLNLHINSLELGDSAVYFCASSPAYAGSNEKLFFGSGTQLSVL.

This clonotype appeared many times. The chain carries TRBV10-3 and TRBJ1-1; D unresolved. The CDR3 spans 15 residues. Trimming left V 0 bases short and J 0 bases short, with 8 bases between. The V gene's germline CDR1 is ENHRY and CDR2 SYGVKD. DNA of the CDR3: TGTGCCATCAGTGAGTCTCCCGGCATGAACACTGAAGCTTTCTTT. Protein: CAISESPGMNTEAFF.

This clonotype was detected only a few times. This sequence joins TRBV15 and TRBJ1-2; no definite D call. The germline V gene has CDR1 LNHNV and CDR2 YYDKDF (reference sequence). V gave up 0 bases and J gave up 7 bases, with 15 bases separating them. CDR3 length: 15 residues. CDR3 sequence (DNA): TGTGCCACCAGCAGAGATACCGAGGGATTGGTTGGCTACACCTTC. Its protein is CATSRDTEGLVGYTF.

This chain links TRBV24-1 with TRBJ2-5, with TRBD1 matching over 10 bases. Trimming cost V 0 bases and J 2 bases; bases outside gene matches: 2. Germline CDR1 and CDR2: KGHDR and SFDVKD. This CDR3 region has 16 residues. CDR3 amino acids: CATSDLGTGAQETQYF. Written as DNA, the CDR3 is TGTGCCACCAGTGATTTGGGGACAGGGGCTCAAGAGACCCAGTACTTC.

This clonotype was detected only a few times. CDR3 DNA: TGCGCCAGCAGCCAAGATTTGGGGGCTAACTATGGCTACACCTTC. Its protein product is CASSQDLGANYGYTF. This chain uses TRBV4-3 with TRBJ1-2, with D possibly matching TRBD1 (5 bases). The CDR3 totals 15 residues. The V and J ends lost 0 bases and 0 bases respectively, with 8 bases between them. Germline V lookup: CDR1 LGHNA, CDR2 YSLEER.

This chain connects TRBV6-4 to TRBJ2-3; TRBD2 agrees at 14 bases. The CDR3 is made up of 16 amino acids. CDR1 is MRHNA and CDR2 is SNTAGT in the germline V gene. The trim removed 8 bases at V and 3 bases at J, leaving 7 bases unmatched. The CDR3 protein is CASRATSGRGTDTQYF. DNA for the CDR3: TGTGCCAGCCGTGCGACTAGCGGGAGGGGAACAGATACGCAGTATTTT.

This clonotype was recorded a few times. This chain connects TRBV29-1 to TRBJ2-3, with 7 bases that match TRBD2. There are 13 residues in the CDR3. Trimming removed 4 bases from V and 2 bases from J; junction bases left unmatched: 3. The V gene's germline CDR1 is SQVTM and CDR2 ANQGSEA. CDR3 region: CSVGEGPTDTQYF. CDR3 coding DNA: TGCAGCGTTGGGGAGGGACCCACAGATACGCAGTATTTT.

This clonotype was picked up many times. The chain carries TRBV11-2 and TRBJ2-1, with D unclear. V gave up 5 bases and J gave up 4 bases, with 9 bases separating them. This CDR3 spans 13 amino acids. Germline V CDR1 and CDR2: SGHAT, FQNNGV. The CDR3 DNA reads TGTGCCAGCAGCCCCGACACGTACAATGAGCAGTTCTTC. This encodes CASSPDTYNEQFF.

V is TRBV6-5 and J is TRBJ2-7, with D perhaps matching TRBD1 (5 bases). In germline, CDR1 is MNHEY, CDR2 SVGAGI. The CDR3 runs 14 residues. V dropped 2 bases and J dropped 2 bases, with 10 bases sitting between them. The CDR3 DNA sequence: TGTGCCAGCAGTTACCCCGACAGAACCTACGAGCAGTACTTC. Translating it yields CASSYPDRTYEQYF.

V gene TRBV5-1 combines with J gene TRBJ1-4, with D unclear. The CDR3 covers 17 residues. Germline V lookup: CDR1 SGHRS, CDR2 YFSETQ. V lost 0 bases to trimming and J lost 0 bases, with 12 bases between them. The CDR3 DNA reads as TGCGCCAGCAGCTTGGTTCCGCCCGAGGCAACTAATGAAAAACTGTTTTTT. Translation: CASSLVPPEATNEKLFF.

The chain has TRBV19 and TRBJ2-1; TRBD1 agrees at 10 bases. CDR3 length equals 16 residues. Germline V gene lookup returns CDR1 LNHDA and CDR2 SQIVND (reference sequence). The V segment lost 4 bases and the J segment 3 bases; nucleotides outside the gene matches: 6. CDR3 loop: CASSKRDRGYYNEQFF. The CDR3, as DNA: TGTGCCAGTAGTAAACGGGACAGGGGCTACTACAATGAGCAGTTCTTC.

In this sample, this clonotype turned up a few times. As DNA, the CDR3 is TGCAGTGCTAGAGATGATACCGCTAGTTTAGGCTACGAGCAGTACTTC. Amino acid sequence: CSARDDTASLGYEQYF. The gene calls are TRBV20-1 and TRBJ2-7; D gene unclear. V was trimmed by 0 bases and J by 3 bases, leaving 18 bases between them. This CDR3 has 16 amino acids. In germline, CDR1 is DFQATT, CDR2 SNEGSKA (reference sequence).

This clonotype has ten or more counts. Here the CDR3 reads CASSLFNPGTYEQYF. CDR3 coding DNA: TGTGCCAGCAGTTTGTTCAATCCAGGGACCTACGAGCAGTACTTC. The V gene is TRBV28, the J gene TRBJ2-7; possible D gene TRBD1, 5 bases. Trimming pared 3 bases from V and 2 bases from J, leaving 14 bases between. The CDR3 extends over 15 amino acids. From germline, CDR1 is MDHEN and CDR2 SYDVKM.

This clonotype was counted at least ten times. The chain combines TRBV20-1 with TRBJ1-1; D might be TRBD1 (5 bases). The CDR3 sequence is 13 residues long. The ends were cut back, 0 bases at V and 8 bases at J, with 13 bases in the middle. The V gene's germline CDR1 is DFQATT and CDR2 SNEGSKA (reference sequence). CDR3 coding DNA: TGCAGTGCTAGAGATCGTCAGGGTTTCGAAGCTTTCTTT. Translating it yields CSARDRQGFEAFF.

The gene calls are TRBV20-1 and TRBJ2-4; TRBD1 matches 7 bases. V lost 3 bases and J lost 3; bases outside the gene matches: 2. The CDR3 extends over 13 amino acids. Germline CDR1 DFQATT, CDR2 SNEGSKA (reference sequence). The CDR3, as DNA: TGCAGTGCTAGGGGGGACAGCAAAAACATTCAGTACTTC. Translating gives CSARGDSKNIQYF.

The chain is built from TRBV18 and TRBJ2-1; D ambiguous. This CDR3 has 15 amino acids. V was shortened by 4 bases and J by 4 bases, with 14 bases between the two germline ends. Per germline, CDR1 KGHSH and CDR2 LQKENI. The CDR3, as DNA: TGTGCCAGCTCACAAGGCGGTTTCACTTACAATGAGCAGTTCTTC. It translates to CASSQGGFTYNEQFF.

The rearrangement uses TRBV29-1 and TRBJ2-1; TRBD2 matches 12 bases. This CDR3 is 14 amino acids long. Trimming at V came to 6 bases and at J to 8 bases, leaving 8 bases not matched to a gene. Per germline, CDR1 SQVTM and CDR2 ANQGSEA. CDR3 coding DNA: TGCAGCGTGGAGAGACTAGCGGGAGCTCATGAGCAGTTCTTC. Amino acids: CSVERLAGAHEQFF.

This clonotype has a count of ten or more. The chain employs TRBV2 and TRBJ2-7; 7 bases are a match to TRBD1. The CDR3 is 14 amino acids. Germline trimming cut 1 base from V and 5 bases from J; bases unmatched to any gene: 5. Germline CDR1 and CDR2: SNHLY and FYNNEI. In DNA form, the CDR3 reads TGTGCCAGCAGTGAAGGGGACAGCTTGGACGAGCAGTACTTC. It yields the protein CASSEGDSLDEQYF.

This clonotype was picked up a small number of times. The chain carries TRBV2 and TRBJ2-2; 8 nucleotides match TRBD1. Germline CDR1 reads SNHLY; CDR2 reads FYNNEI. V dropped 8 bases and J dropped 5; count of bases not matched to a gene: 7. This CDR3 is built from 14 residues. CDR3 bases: TGTGCCAGCGGCTCGACAGGGGTGACCGGGGAGCTGTTTTTT. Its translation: CASGSTGVTGELFF.